Listed here are 32 T cell receptor beta chains from one sample, sequenced in a study of T cell responses to AZD1222 COVID-19 vaccine. Generated by immunoSEQ multiplex PCR, the TCRdb table keeps only in-frame clones and is missing some. The sample holds 95,000 to 110,000 clones, roughly 91% seen once. Sequences were derived from peripheral blood, sampled on day 0 of AZD1222 vaccination. These receptors came from an adult in good health.

The CDR3 is CASSLGTVSGNTIYF. DNA of the CDR3: TGTGCCAGCTCACTAGGGACGGTTTCTGGAAACACCATATATTTT. This rearrangement joins TRBV18 to TRBJ1-3, with D possibly matching TRBD1 (5 bases). This CDR3 spans 15 amino acids. With 4 bases removed from V and 1 base from J, the gap between germline ends came to 11 bases. The germline V gene encodes CDR1 KGHSH and CDR2 LQKENI.

The DNA of the CDR3 is TGTGCCAGCAGTCGTCCCTCGGGGAACACCGGGGAGCTGTTTTTT. It translates to CASSRPSGNTGELFF. The rearrangement uses TRBV6-2 or TRBV6-3 and TRBJ2-2; no definite D call. The CDR3 length is 15 residues. CDR1 is MNHEY, CDR2 SVGEGT, per germline. With 5 bases removed from V and 1 base from J, the gap between germline ends came to 11 bases.

The V and J genes are TRBV2 and TRBJ1-6; D unresolved. Between the trimmed V and J ends, which lost 5 bases and 2 bases, there was a span of 10 bases. Germline CDR1 SNHLY, CDR2 FYNNEI. The CDR3 loop spans 15 amino acids. CDR3 protein: CASSYQVPYNSPLHF. DNA of the CDR3: TGTGCCAGCAGTTATCAGGTCCCCTATAATTCACCCCTCCACTTT.

CDR3 residues: CASSLGGQPQHF. The DNA for the CDR3 is TGTGCCAGCAGCTTAGGTGGTCAGCCCCAGCATTTT. The rearrangement joins TRBV11-2 to TRBJ1-5; D is uncertain. The CDR3 runs to 12 residues. Between the trimmed V and J ends, which lost 1 base and 6 bases, there was a span of 4 bases. The germline V gene encodes CDR1 SGHAT and CDR2 FQNNGV.

The V call is TRBV7-2, the J call TRBJ2-3, with D possibly matching TRBD2 (6 bases). The CDR3 has 17 amino acids. CDR1 is SGHTA, CDR2 FQGNSA, per germline. The V end was cut by 5 bases, the J end by 0 bases, with 18 bases between. The CDR3 DNA reads as TGTGCCAGCAGCCCCTTTGCCAGGCGGGGTAGCACAGATACGCAGTATTTT. It codes for CASSPFARRGSTDTQYF.

This rearrangement joins TRBV27 to TRBJ1-5, with TRBD1 identical over 8 bases. The trim removed 6 bases at V and 5 bases at J, leaving 3 bases unmatched. The germline V gene has CDR1 MNHEY and CDR2 SMNVEV (reference sequence). The CDR3 contains 13 residues. The CDR3, as DNA: TGTGCCAGCAGAGGACAGGGTTATCAGCCCCAGCATTTT. As protein: CASRGQGYQPQHF.

The chain uses TRBV19 and TRBJ2-5; D call uncertain. In germline, CDR1 is LNHDA, CDR2 SQIVND (reference sequence). With 0 bases removed from V and 0 bases from J, the gap between germline ends came to 11 bases. This CDR3 is built from 16 residues. CDR3 sequence reads: CASSIDVGRYQETQYF. CDR3 in DNA: TGTGCCAGTAGTATAGATGTGGGAAGGTACCAAGAGACCCAGTACTTC.

The rearrangement links TRBV28 to TRBJ2-2; the match to TRBD1 covers 7 bases. The CDR3 is 14 residues long. Germline V gene data show CDR1 as MDHEN and CDR2 as SYDVKM. J gave up 1 base and V 6 bases, and 2 bases lay outside the gene matches. The CDR3 is CASRRTGNTGELFF. The DNA for the CDR3 is TGTGCCAGCAGACGGACAGGGAACACCGGGGAGCTGTTTTTT.

The chain joins TRBV28 to TRBJ1-2, with TRBD1 identical over 7 bases. Germline assignment: CDR1 MDHEN and CDR2 SYDVKM. This CDR3 is 14 amino acids long. J lost 8 bases, V lost 6 bases, and 12 bases had no gene match. CDR3 amino acids: CASRPGQAGYGYTF. CDR3 nucleotides: TGTGCCAGCAGGCCTGGACAGGCCGGCTACGGCTACACCTTC.

The chain recombines TRBV29-1 with TRBJ2-7; 15 nucleotides align to TRBD2. The junction had 21 bases not matched to a gene; V was cut back by 6 bases and J by 6 bases. Germline CDR1 reads SQVTM; CDR2 reads ANQGSEA. This CDR3 spans 19 amino acids. CDR3 bases: TGCAGCGTGGCTCGAATTCAGGGGGCATGGGGACTAGCGGGAGGCGAGCAGTACTTC. Translated: CSVARIQGAWGLAGGEQYF.

This sequence joins TRBV7-3 and TRBJ1-3; D is undetermined. The ends were cut back, 2 bases at V and 0 bases at J, with 8 bases in the middle. The CDR3 has 15 residues. Germline V gene sequence: CDR1 SGHTA, CDR2 FQGTGA. DNA of the CDR3: TGTGCCAGCAGCTTAGACCATTACTCTGGAAACACCATATATTTT. It specifies CASSLDHYSGNTIYF.

The chain is built from TRBV11-1 and TRBJ2-2; D may correspond to TRBD1 or TRBD2 (5 bases each). This CDR3 contains 15 residues. The V gene lost 2 bases and the J gene lost 7 bases, with 14 bases spanning the gap. Germline loops: CDR1 SGHAT, CDR2 FQDESV (reference sequence). This CDR3 is CASSLRGAPGGELFF. DNA of the CDR3: TGTGCCAGCAGCTTACGAGGGGCTCCGGGCGGGGAGCTGTTTTTT.

This chain uses TRBV18 with TRBJ1-3; D is ambiguous. CDR3 size: 15 residues. Per the germline V gene, CDR1 is KGHSH and CDR2 is LQKENI. V dropped 2 bases and J dropped 2 bases, with 10 bases sitting between them. The CDR3 region has the DNA TGTGCCAGCTCACCATATGAGGGCACTGGAAACACCATATATTTT. Its translation is CASSPYEGTGNTIYF.

This clone showed up just once. V and J are TRBV28 and TRBJ2-7, with 11 nucleotides matching TRBD2. The V segment lost 1 base and the J segment 2 bases; nucleotides outside the gene matches: 7. Germline CDR1 and CDR2: MDHEN and SYDVKM. This CDR3 contains 17 residues. The CDR3 region has the DNA TGTGCCAGCAGTTTATCCACCACTAGCGGGGGTACCTACGAGCAGTACTTC. Translation: CASSLSTTSGGTYEQYF.

The chain joins TRBV7-9 to TRBJ2-1; tentatively, D is TRBD2 (6 bases). Germline V lookup: CDR1 SEHNR, CDR2 FQNEAQ (reference sequence). With 4 bases removed from V and 4 bases from J, the gap between germline ends came to 14 bases. The CDR3 is made up of 15 amino acids. The CDR3 sequence is CASSSHGEVYNEQFF. The CDR3 bases are TGTGCCAGCAGCTCTCATGGGGAGGTTTACAATGAGCAGTTCTTC.

The V and J genes are TRBV6-5 and TRBJ1-6; D possibly corresponds to TRBD1 (5 bases). The V gene's germline CDR1 is MNHEY and CDR2 SVGAGI. CDR3 length: 14 residues. CDR3: CAGVGSSYNSPLHF. Written as DNA, the CDR3 is TGTGCGGGGGTAGGGAGCTCCTATAATTCACCCCTCCACTTT.

V gene TRBV24-1 combines with J gene TRBJ2-3; D is undetermined. This CDR3 is built from 14 residues. The germline V and J ends were trimmed by 4 bases and 0 bases, with 7 bases remaining between them. Germline V gives CDR1 KGHDR, CDR2 SFDVKD. The chain's CDR3 is CATSELQSTDTQYF. The CDR3 coding sequence is TGTGCCACCAGTGAATTACAGAGCACAGATACGCAGTATTTT.

This clone was recorded only once. V and J are TRBV4-1 and TRBJ2-7, with TRBD1 as a possible D gene (6 bases). The CDR3 has 17 amino acids. Trimming cost V 1 base and J 3 bases, with 19 bases left between them. Germline V gene lookup returns CDR1 MGHRA and CDR2 YSYEKL. The CDR3 bases are TGCGCCAGCAGCCAAGCGGGCCTACGGACAGTCTACTACGAGCAGTACTTC. It is translated as CASSQAGLRTVYYEQYF.

The genes are TRBV29-1 and TRBJ1-2; 7 positions match TRBD1. The trim removed 7 bases at V and 0 bases at J, leaving 5 bases unmatched. CDR3 length: 13 residues. Germline-derived CDR1 and CDR2 are SQVTM and ANQGSEA. The CDR3 protein is CSAQGEANYGYTF. The DNA for the CDR3 is TGCAGCGCCCAGGGGGAAGCTAACTATGGCTACACCTTC.

This rearrangement joins TRBV16 to TRBJ1-1, with unresolved D. The V gene's germline CDR1 is KGHSY and CDR2 FQNENV. Deletions cut 3 bases from V and 7 bases from J, with 9 bases between. The CDR3 has 12 amino acids. The CDR3 sequence is CASSQTDGEAFF. For the CDR3, the DNA is TGTGCCAGCAGCCAGACGGACGGTGAAGCTTTCTTT.

The V and J genes are TRBV4-3 and TRBJ2-7; tentative D call: TRBD2 (6 bases). The CDR3 has 15 residues. V lost 0 bases, J lost 3 bases, and 12 bases lay in between. The germline gives CDR1 LGHNA, CDR2 YSLEER. Here the CDR3 reads CASSQDAQGGYEQYF. CDR3 nucleotide sequence: TGCGCCAGCAGCCAAGATGCCCAGGGAGGCTACGAGCAGTACTTC.

This rearrangement joins TRBV5-1 to TRBJ2-2, with 11 bases lining up with TRBD2. V was pared by 5 bases and J by 1 base, with 4 bases of the junction left unmatched. This CDR3 has 16 residues. Germline V gene sequence: CDR1 SGHRS, CDR2 YFSETQ. CDR3 in amino acids: CASSPTSGRNTGELFF. CDR3 nucleotide sequence: TGCGCCAGCAGTCCTACTAGCGGGAGGAACACCGGGGAGCTGTTTTTT.

The V call is TRBV29-1, the J call TRBJ1-2; TRBD1 matches 8 bases. The germline CDR1 and CDR2 sequences are SQVTM and ANQGSEA. The CDR3 runs to 14 residues. V dropped 3 bases and J dropped 2; count of bases not matched to a gene: 5. The CDR3 region is CSVEVDRANYGYTF. The CDR3 DNA reads TGCAGCGTTGAGGTGGACAGGGCCAACTATGGCTACACCTTC.

The chain employs TRBV30 and TRBJ1-5, with D perhaps matching TRBD1 (5 bases). With 3 bases removed from V and 4 bases from J, the gap between germline ends came to 13 bases. Per germline, CDR1 GTSNPN and CDR2 SVGIG (reference sequence). The CDR3 extends over 14 amino acids. The CDR3 DNA follows: TGTGCCTGGAGCCAAGGGGTAATTAATCAGCCCCAGCATTTT. Residues: CAWSQGVINQPQHF.

The gene calls are TRBV7-2 and TRBJ2-3; the match to TRBD1 covers 7 bases. Germline V gene sequence: CDR1 SGHTA, CDR2 FQGNSA. This CDR3 has 15 amino acids. Losses at the gene ends were 5 bases for V and 3 bases for J; bases not matched to a gene: 8. CDR3 DNA: TGTGCCAGCAGCCGTACAGGGGATCCGACAGATACGCAGTATTTT. Protein: CASSRTGDPTDTQYF.

The J gene is TRBJ2-7, the V gene TRBV6-4; D gene uncertain. V was trimmed by 4 bases and J by 5 bases, leaving 12 bases between them. Germline CDR1 MRHNA, CDR2 SNTAGT. This CDR3 contains 13 residues. CDR3 in DNA: TGTGCCAGCAGTGCCACCCTCGACCACGAGCAGTACTTC. It codes for CASSATLDHEQYF.

The genes are TRBV20-1 and TRBJ2-7; D perhaps matches TRBD2 (5 bases). Trimming took off 0 bases at V and 6 bases at J, with 6 bases between the two ends. Germline V gene data show CDR1 as DFQATT and CDR2 as SNEGSKA (reference sequence). The CDR3 runs to 11 residues. Written as DNA, the CDR3 is TGCAGTGCTAGAGACCGGGGCGAGCAGTACTTC. Translating gives CSARDRGEQYF.

The chain carries TRBV28 and TRBJ2-7, with TRBD1 matching over 10 bases. Germline CDR1 and CDR2: MDHEN and SYDVKM. The CDR3 sequence is 15 residues long. V lost 6 bases to trimming and J lost 3 bases; unmatched junction nucleotides: 8. CDR3 in amino acids: CASSSGTGEYYEQYF. The CDR3 nucleotides are TGTGCCAGCAGCTCAGGGACAGGGGAGTACTACGAGCAGTACTTC.

This chain links TRBV7-7 with TRBJ2-7, with a tentative D call TRBD1 (6 bases). The CDR3 runs to 13 residues. CDR1 SSHAT and CDR2 FNYEAQ come from the germline V gene (reference sequence). V was clipped by 5 bases and J by 6 bases, with 14 bases between them. The CDR3 bases are TGTGCCAGCAGCGAGGGGTGGGGGCTCGAGCAGTACTTC. Amino acids: CASSEGWGLEQYF.

The CDR3 sequence: CASSRFGTAYGYTF. The CDR3 nucleotides read TGTGCCAGCAGTCGATTCGGGACGGCATATGGCTACACCTTC. The gene calls are TRBV6-2 or TRBV6-3 and TRBJ1-2; possible D gene TRBD1, 5 bases. Trimming shortened V by 5 bases and J by 5 bases, and 15 bases separated the two germline ends. CDR1 is MNHEY and CDR2 is SVGEGT in the germline V gene. This CDR3 spans 14 amino acids.

The V gene is TRBV4-3, the J gene TRBJ1-2, with 8 bases aligning to TRBD1. In germline, CDR1 is LGHNA, CDR2 YSLEER. The CDR3 runs 14 residues. V lost 4 bases and J lost 4; bases outside the gene matches: 5. The CDR3 spells CASSPTGDSYGYTF. CDR3 DNA: TGCGCCAGCAGCCCGACAGGGGATTCCTATGGCTACACCTTC.

This chain joins TRBV9 and TRBJ1-1, with D unclear. V was pared by 4 bases and J by 1 base, with 8 bases between. Germline lookup yields CDR1 SGDLS and CDR2 YYNGEE. The CDR3 totals 13 residues. This chain's CDR3 is CASSPGRNTEAFF. The DNA for the CDR3 is TGTGCCAGCAGCCCCGGACGGAACACTGAAGCTTTCTTT.